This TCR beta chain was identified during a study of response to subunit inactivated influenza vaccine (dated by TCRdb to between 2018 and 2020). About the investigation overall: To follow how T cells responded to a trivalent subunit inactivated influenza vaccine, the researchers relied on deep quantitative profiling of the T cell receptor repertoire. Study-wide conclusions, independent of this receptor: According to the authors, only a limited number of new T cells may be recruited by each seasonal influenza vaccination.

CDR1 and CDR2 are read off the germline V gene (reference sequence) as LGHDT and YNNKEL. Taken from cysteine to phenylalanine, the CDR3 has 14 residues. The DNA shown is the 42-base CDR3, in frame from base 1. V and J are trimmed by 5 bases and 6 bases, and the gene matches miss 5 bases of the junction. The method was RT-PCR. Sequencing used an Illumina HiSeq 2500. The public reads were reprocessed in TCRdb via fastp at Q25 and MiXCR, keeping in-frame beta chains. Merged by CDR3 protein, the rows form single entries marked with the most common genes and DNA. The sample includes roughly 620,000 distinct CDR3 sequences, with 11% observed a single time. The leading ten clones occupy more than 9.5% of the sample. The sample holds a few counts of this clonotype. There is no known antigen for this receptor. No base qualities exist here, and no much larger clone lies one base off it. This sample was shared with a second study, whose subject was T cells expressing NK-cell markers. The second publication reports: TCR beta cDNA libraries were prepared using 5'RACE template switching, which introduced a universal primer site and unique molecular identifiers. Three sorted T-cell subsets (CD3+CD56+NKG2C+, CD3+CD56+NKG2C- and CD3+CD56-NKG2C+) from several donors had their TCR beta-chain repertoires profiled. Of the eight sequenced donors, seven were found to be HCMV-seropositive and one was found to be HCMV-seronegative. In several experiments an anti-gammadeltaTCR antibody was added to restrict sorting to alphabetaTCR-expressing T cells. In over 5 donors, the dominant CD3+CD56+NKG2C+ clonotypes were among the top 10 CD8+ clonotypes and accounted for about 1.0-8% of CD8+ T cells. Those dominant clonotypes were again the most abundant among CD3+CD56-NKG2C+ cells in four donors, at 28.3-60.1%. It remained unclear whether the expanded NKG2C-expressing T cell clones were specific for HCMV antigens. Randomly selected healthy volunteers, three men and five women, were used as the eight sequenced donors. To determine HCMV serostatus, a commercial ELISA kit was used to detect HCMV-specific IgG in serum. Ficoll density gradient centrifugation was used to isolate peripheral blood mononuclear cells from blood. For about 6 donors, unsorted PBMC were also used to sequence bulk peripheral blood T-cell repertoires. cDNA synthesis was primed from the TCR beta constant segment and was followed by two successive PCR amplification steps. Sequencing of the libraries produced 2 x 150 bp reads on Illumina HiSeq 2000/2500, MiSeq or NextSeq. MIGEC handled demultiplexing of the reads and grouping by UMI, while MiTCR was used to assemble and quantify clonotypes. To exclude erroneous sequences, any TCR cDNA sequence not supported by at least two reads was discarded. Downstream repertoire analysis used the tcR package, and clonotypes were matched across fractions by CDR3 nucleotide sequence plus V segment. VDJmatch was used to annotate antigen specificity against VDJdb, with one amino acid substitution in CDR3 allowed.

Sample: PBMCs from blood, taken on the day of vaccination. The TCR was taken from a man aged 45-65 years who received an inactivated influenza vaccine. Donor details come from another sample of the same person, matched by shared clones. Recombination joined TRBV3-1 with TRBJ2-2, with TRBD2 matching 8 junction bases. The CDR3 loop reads CASSNSGGAGELFF. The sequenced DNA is TGTGCCAGCAGCAACAGCGGGGGTGCCGGGGAGCTGTTTTTT.